This paragraph reports one TCR beta chain. This entry belongs to a study of T cell changes during pregnancy in multiple sclerosis. Profiled with immunoSEQ multiplex PCR; TCRdb holds only in-frame clones, not every one. The sample has some 36,000 clones; 90% to 95% are singletons. The CDR3 totals 14 residues. V shed 7 bases and J 10 bases; nucleotides not matched to a gene: 7. Germline values: CDR1 SQVTM, CDR2 ANQGSEA. This chain links TRBV29-1 with TRBJ2-1; 16 bases line up with TRBD2. The material sequenced was CD4+ T cells from peripheral blood mononuclear cells, taken in the second trimester of pregnancy. The receptor's source is a female donor with multiple sclerosis, enrolled in a pregnancy study. The CDR3 coding sequence is TGCAGCGGCGGGACTAGCGGGGGGGTCGAGGAGCAGTTCTTC. Amino acid sequence: CSGGTSGGVEEQFF.